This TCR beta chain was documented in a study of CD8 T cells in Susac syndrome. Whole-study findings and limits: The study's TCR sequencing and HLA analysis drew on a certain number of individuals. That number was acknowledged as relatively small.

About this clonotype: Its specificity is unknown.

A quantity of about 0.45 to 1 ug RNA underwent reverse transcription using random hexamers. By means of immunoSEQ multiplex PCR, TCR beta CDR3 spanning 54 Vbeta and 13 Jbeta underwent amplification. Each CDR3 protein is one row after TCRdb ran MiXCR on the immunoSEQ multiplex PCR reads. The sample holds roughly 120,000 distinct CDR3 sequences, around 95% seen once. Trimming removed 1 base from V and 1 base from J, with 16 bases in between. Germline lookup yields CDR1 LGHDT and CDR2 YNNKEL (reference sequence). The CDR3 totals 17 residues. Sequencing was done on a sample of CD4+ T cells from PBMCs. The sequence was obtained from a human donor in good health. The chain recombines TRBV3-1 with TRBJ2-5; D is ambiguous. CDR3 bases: TGTGCCAGCAGCCAAGTGAGCGAGGTCGGCGGCCAAGAGACCCAGTACTTC. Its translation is CASSQVSEVGGQETQYF.